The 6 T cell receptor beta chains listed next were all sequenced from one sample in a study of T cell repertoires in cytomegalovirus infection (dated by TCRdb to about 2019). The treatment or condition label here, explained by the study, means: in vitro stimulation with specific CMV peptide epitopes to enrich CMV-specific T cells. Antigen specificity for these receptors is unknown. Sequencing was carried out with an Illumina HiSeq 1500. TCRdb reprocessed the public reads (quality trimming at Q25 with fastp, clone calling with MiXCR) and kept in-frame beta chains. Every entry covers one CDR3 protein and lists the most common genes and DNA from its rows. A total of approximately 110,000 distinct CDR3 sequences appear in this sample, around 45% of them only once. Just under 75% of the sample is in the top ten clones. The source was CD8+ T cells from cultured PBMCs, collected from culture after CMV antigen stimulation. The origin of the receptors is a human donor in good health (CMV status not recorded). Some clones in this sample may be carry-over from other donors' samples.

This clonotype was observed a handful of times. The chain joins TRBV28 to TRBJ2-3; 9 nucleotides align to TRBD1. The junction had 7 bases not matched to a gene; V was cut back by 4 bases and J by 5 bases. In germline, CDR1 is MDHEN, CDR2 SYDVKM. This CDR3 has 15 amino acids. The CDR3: CASSSGTGRIDTQYF. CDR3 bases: TGTGCCAGCAGTTCTGGGACAGGGAGGATAGATACGCAGTATTTT. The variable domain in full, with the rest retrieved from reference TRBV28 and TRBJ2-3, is DVKVTQSSRYLVKRTGEKVFLECVQDMDHENMFWYRQDPGLGLRLIYFSYDVKMKEKGDIPEGYSVSREKKERFSLILESASTNQTSMYLCASSSGTGRIDTQYFGPGTRLTVL.

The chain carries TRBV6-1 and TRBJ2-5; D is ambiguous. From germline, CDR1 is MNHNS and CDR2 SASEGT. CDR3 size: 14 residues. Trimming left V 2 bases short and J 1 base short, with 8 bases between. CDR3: CASSEWFGQETQYF. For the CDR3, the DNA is TGTGCCAGCAGTGAATGGTTTGGCCAAGAGACCCAGTACTTC.

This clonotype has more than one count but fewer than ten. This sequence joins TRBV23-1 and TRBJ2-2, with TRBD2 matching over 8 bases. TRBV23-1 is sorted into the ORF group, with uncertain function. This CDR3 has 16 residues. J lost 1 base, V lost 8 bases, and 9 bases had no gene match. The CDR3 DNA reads TGCGCCAGCCAATCCCGGGAGGGGCGGAACACCGGGGAGCTGTTTTTT. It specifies CASQSREGRNTGELFF.

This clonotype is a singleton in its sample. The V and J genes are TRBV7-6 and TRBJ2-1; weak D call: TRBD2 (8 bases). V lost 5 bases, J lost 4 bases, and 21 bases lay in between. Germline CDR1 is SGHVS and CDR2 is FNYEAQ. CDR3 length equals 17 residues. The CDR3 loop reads CASSPGGAGGDYNEQFF. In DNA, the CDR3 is TGTGCCAGCAGCCCCGGGGGGGCAGGGGGGGATTACAATGAGCAGTTCTTC.

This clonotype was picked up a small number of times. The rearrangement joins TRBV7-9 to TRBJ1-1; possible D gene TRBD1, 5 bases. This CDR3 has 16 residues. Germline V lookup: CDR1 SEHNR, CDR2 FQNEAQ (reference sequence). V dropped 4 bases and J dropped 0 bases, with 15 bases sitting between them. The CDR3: CASSYPGTAMNTEAFF. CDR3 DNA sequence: TGTGCCAGCAGCTACCCAGGGACGGCCATGAACACTGAAGCTTTCTTT.

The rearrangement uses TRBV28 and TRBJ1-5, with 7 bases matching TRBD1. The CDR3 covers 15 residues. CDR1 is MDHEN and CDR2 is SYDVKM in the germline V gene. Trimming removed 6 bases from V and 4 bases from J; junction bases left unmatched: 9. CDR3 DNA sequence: TGTGCCAGCAGGCCCCGGACAGGTGGAAATCAGCCCCAGCATTTT. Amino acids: CASRPRTGGNQPQHF.